One sample yielded the 25 T cell receptor beta chains listed below, sequenced in a study of blood T cell repertoires in COVID-19. Here immunoSEQ multiplex PCR was the method, and the copy in TCRdb shows in-frame clones only, minus some. The data contain 130,000 or so clones, roughly four fifths of them singletons. Sequenced input: peripheral blood. The receptor source for this set is a human donor in a cohort sampled during active COVID-19.

The genes are TRBV9 and TRBJ2-5, with TRBD2 as a possible D gene (7 bases). V dropped 3 bases and J dropped 4 bases, with 16 bases sitting between them. Germline-derived CDR1 and CDR2 are SGDLS and YYNGEE. This CDR3 spans 15 amino acids. CDR3 protein: CASSAGYGGAETQYF. The CDR3 nucleotides read TGTGCCAGCAGCGCAGGTTATGGGGGGGCAGAGACCCAGTACTTC.

The gene calls are TRBV21-1 and TRBJ2-3; TRBD2, the D gene given by the table, was not confirmed from the DNA. TRBV21-1 is given as a pseudogene. The CDR3 totals 19 residues. The CDR3 DNA follows: TGTGCCAGCAGCAAAGACCGAGCGGGAGGGCCAAGGAGGAGAGATACGCAGTATTTT. It is translated as CASSKDRAGGPRRRDTQYF.

This clone was detected only a few times. This chain joins TRBV2 and TRBJ1-6; 8 bases fit TRBD1. CDR1 is SNHLY, CDR2 FYNNEI, per germline. This CDR3 region has 16 residues. V lost 2 bases, J lost 7 bases, and 7 bases stayed unmatched. In DNA, the CDR3 is TGTGCCAGCAGTGAATGGACAGGGAGGAAAAATTCACCCCTCCACTTT. It codes for CASSEWTGRKNSPLHF.

The chain links TRBV15 to TRBJ2-5; weak D call: TRBD2 (6 bases). The CDR3 sequence is 19 residues long. CDR1 LNHNV and CDR2 YYDKDF come from the germline V gene (reference sequence). Trimming left V 0 bases short and J 7 bases short, with 27 bases between. Written as DNA, the CDR3 is TGTGCCACCAGCAGAGATCGAATAGGCGGTAGGGTCCTGGGAGGGACCCAGTACTTC. Residues: CATSRDRIGGRVLGGTQYF.

This chain connects TRBV9 to TRBJ2-7, with 12 bases identical to TRBD2. CDR3 length: 18 residues. The germline gives CDR1 SGDLS, CDR2 YYNGEE. V dropped 4 bases and J dropped 6; count of bases not matched to a gene: 17. The DNA of the CDR3 is TGTGCCAGCAGCCCCTTCTTATTGTCGACTAGCGGGAGATTCGAGCAGTACTTC. Translating gives CASSPFLLSTSGRFEQYF.

This clone was seen a handful of times. The gene calls are TRBV15 and TRBJ2-6; 14 bases map to TRBD2. Trimming removed 5 bases from V and 2 bases from J; junction bases left unmatched: 8. The CDR3 consists of 19 residues. Germline CDR1 is LNHNV and CDR2 is YYDKDF (reference sequence). The CDR3 is CATSLNWGLAGAGANVLTF. The CDR3 region has the DNA TGTGCCACCAGCCTGAACTGGGGACTAGCGGGAGCTGGGGCCAACGTCCTGACTTTC. Filled out from reference TRBV15 and TRBJ2-6, the complete variable domain reads DAMVIQNPRYQVTQFGKPVTLSCSQTLNHNVMYWYQQKSSQAPKLLFHYYDKDFNNEADTPDNFQSRRPNTSFCFLDIRSPGLGDTAMYLCATSLNWGLAGAGANVLTFGAGSRLTVL.

Notes on this clone: Because it lacks the conserved phenylalanine or tryptophan at the end, this CDR3 is likely a read error. Because the CDR3's place on the DNA is in doubt, the DNA is left out and the CDR3 is given as listed by TCRdb. The chain recombines TRBV19 with TRBJ2-7; the table assigns TRBD2, which was not confirmed against the DNA. The CDR3 adds up to 10 amino acids, both ends counted. CDR1 is LNHDA, CDR2 SQIVND, per germline (reference sequence). The CDR3 loop is CASSKLTTFL.

This clone has just a few counts. The rearrangement uses TRBV25-1 and TRBJ2-6, with D tentatively TRBD1 (5 bases). CDR1 is MGHDK, CDR2 SYGVNS, per germline. V lost 0 bases and J 2 bases, leaving 5 bases between the germline ends. The CDR3 is made up of 15 amino acids. CDR3 sequence: CASSEYRAGANVLTF. The CDR3 coding sequence is TGTGCCAGCAGTGAATACAGGGCTGGGGCCAACGTCCTGACTTTC. Using reference TRBV25-1 and TRBJ2-6 for the parts outside the CDR3, the full variable domain is EADIYQTPRYLVIGTGKKITLECSQTMGHDKMYWYQQDPGMELHLIHYSYGVNSTEKGDLSSESTVSRIRTEHFPLTLESARPSHTSQYLCASSEYRAGANVLTFGAGSRLTVL.

The chain links TRBV3-1 (or the pseudogene TRBV3-2) to TRBJ2-5; 7 nucleotides match TRBD2. The CDR3 is 12 amino acids. V was clipped by 1 base and J by 8 bases; unmatched bases: 1. CDR1 is LGHDT, CDR2 YNNKEL, per germline (reference sequence). This CDR3 is CASSQGGSTQYF. The DNA of the CDR3 is TGTGCCAGCAGCCAAGGCGGGAGTACCCAGTACTTC.

The V gene is TRBV15, the J gene TRBJ1-4; 7 positions match TRBD1. The V gene's germline CDR1 is LNHNV and CDR2 YYDKDF (reference sequence). V dropped 2 bases and J dropped 0; count of bases not matched to a gene: 6. CDR3 length: 17 residues. The CDR3 protein is CATSRSSDRATNEKLFF. The CDR3, as DNA: TGTGCCACCAGCAGATCCTCAGACAGGGCAACTAATGAAAAACTGTTTTTT. Full variable domain (missing parts from reference TRBV15 and TRBJ1-4): DAMVIQNPRYQVTQFGKPVTLSCSQTLNHNVMYWYQQKSSQAPKLLFHYYDKDFNNEADTPDNFQSRRPNTSFCFLDIRSPGLGDTAMYLCATSRSSDRATNEKLFFGSGTQLSVL.

This sequence joins TRBV7-3 and TRBJ2-2, with 7 bases that match TRBD2. The germline V gene has CDR1 SGHTA and CDR2 FQGTGA. V lost 4 bases and J lost 5; bases outside the gene matches: 10. The CDR3 consists of 16 residues. The CDR3 region is CASSWTGEGRTGELFF. The CDR3 region has the DNA TGTGCCAGCAGCTGGACGGGGGAGGGCCGTACCGGGGAGCTGTTTTTT. The entire variable domain, with the rest obtained from reference TRBV7-3 and TRBJ2-2, is as follows: GAGVSQTPSNKVTEKGKYVELRCDPISGHTALYWYRQSLGQGPEFLIYFQGTGAADDSGLPNDRFFAVRPEGSVSTLKIQRTERGDSAVYLCASSWTGEGRTGELFFGEGSRLTVL.

This clone was observed once. The genes are TRBV7-6 and TRBJ2-2; 7 nucleotides line up with TRBD1. V shed 5 bases and J 1 base; nucleotides not matched to a gene: 4. This CDR3 is built from 15 residues. Germline CDR1 SGHVS, CDR2 FNYEAQ. The CDR3 nucleotides read TGTGCCAGCAGCCTAAGACAGGGGAACACCGGGGAGCTGTTTTTT. This sequence encodes CASSLRQGNTGELFF.

V is TRBV2 and J is TRBJ2-1; D is unclear. In germline, CDR1 is SNHLY, CDR2 FYNNEI. This CDR3 has 11 amino acids. The V gene lost 3 bases and the J gene lost 10 bases, with 7 bases spanning the gap. CDR3 nucleotides: TGTGCCAGCAGTGAGGCAGTAGAGCAGTTCTTC. Amino acid sequence: CASSEAVEQFF. The full variable domain, its missing parts supplied by reference TRBV2 and TRBJ2-1, is EPEVTQTPSHQVTQMGQEVILRCVPISNHLYFYWYRQILGQKVEFLVSFYNNEISEKSEIFDDQFSVERPDGSNFTLKIRSTKLEDSAMYFCASSEAVEQFFGPGTRLTVL.

The gene calls are TRBV2 and TRBJ2-1; 9 bases line up with TRBD2. This CDR3 is built from 14 residues. In germline, CDR1 is SNHLY, CDR2 FYNNEI. J was trimmed by 4 bases and V by 3 bases; bases with no gene match: 1. The CDR3 loop reads CASSDLAGYNEQFF. In DNA, the CDR3 is TGTGCCAGCAGTGACCTAGCGGGGTACAATGAGCAGTTCTTC.

This chain joins TRBV15 and TRBJ1-3; D gene uncertain. Germline CDR1 is LNHNV and CDR2 is YYDKDF (reference sequence). The CDR3 covers 16 residues. V was shortened by 0 bases and J by 1 base, with 10 bases between the two germline ends. The DNA for the CDR3 is TGTGCCACCAGCAGAGATCTGGTCGGGTCTGGAAACACCATATATTTT. This encodes CATSRDLVGSGNTIYF. The complete variable domain, with remaining parts taken from reference TRBV15 and TRBJ1-3, reads DAMVIQNPRYQVTQFGKPVTLSCSQTLNHNVMYWYQQKSSQAPKLLFHYYDKDFNNEADTPDNFQSRRPNTSFCFLDIRSPGLGDTAMYLCATSRDLVGSGNTIYFGEGSWLTVV.

The rearrangement joins TRBV6-6 to TRBJ2-6; a weak D match, TRBD1 (5 bases). Trimming stripped 6 bases from V and 4 bases from J, with 16 bases between. From germline, CDR1 is MNHNY and CDR2 SVGAGI (reference sequence). CDR3 length equals 16 residues. CDR3 sequence: CASSQVAGFGANVLTF. The CDR3 bases are TGTGCCAGCAGCCAGGTCGCAGGGTTCGGGGCCAACGTCCTGACTTTC.

This clone was detected once. This rearrangement joins TRBV25-1 to TRBJ1-3; D is unclear. Trimming took off 3 bases at V and 0 bases at J, with 9 bases between the two ends. CDR3 size: 15 residues. The V gene's germline CDR1 is MGHDK and CDR2 SYGVNS. CDR3 coding DNA: TGTGCCAGCAGTGAGGGTGGGAGCTCTGGAAACACCATATATTTT. As protein: CASSEGGSSGNTIYF.

The rearrangement joins TRBV19 to TRBJ2-1; TRBD2 aligns across 10 bases. The CDR3 loop spans 15 amino acids. With V trimmed by 5 bases and J by 10 bases, 11 bases remained unmatched. Germline V gene sequence: CDR1 LNHDA, CDR2 SQIVND (reference sequence). CDR3 bases: TGTGCCAGTAGTGAGACTAGCGGGCATCTTGGAGAGCAGTTCTTC. It specifies CASSETSGHLGEQFF.

This clone was recorded once. The chain is built from TRBV5-1 and TRBJ2-7; TRBD1 aligns across 9 bases. This CDR3 comprises 15 residues. Germline loops: CDR1 SGHRS, CDR2 YFSETQ. Germline trimming cut 0 bases from V and 3 bases from J; bases unmatched to any gene: 4. The CDR3 DNA follows: TGCGCCAGCAGCTTGGAGGGGACAGGGTTCTACGAGCAGTACTTC. It translates to CASSLEGTGFYEQYF.

This chain links TRBV6-5 with TRBJ1-1; a possible D gene is TRBD1 (6 bases). The CDR3 sequence is 13 residues long. Trimming cost V 5 bases and J 6 bases, with 13 bases left between them. From germline, CDR1 is MNHEY and CDR2 SVGAGI. DNA of the CDR3: TGTGCCAGCAGTATTGACAGGATTTCTGAAGCTTTCTTT. It is translated as CASSIDRISEAFF.

The V and J genes are TRBV4-1 and TRBJ1-6; the D gene is possibly TRBD1 (5 bases). This CDR3 is built from 20 residues. CDR1 is MGHRA and CDR2 is YSYEKL in the germline V gene. Trimming took 0 bases from V and 14 from J, leaving 32 bases between them. The CDR3 DNA reads TGCGCCAGCAGCCAAGATCAGCGTGGGCGACGGGGGGTTAAGAATCTGGCCCTCCACTTT. As protein: CASSQDQRGRRGVKNLALHF.

The chain joins TRBV18 to TRBJ1-5, with D maybe TRBD1 (6 bases). V lost 3 bases, J lost 1 base, and 13 bases lay in between. Germline lookup yields CDR1 KGHSH and CDR2 LQKENI. CDR3 length: 16 residues. CDR3 in DNA: TGTGCCAGCTCACCGGGGGTAACAGGGAGCAATCAGCCCCAGCATTTT. Amino acid sequence: CASSPGVTGSNQPQHF.

Only a few counts were recorded for this clone. V is TRBV4-1 and J is TRBJ1-1, with a weak D call TRBD1 (5 bases). This CDR3 spans 14 amino acids. Germline assignment: CDR1 MGHRA and CDR2 YSYEKL. The germline V and J ends were trimmed by 0 bases and 7 bases, with 12 bases remaining between them. CDR3 sequence reads: CASSQDRGGFEAFF. The CDR3 DNA reads as TGCGCCAGCAGCCAAGATCGGGGGGGATTTGAAGCTTTCTTT.

This rearrangement joins TRBV9 to TRBJ2-1; possibly TRBD1 for D (6 bases). Germline V CDR1 and CDR2: SGDLS, YYNGEE. This CDR3 region has 14 residues. With 2 bases removed from V and 2 bases from J, the gap between germline ends came to 8 bases. The CDR3 DNA reads TGTGCCAGCAGCGTTCAGGGGACCTACAATGAGCAGTTCTTC. Translated, it gives CASSVQGTYNEQFF.

The chain is built from TRBV30 and TRBJ1-1, with D uncertain. Trimming pared 2 bases from V and 5 bases from J, leaving 6 bases between. CDR1 is GTSNPN and CDR2 is SVGIG in the germline V gene (reference sequence). This CDR3 contains 11 residues. The CDR3 region is CAWSSYTEAFF. The CDR3 DNA reads TGTGCCTGGAGTTCTTATACTGAAGCTTTCTTT.